This T cell receptor beta chain was identified during a study of lymphopenia after photon versus proton radiotherapy. Study results and limitations: Under photons, naive T cells and diversity fell while effector/memory populations rose. After lymphocyte nadir, photon-treated repertoires showed oligoclonal expansion, especially CD8+ Temra.

A remark on this clone: What it binds is not known.

Measured with immunoSEQ multiplex PCR; TCRdb has only the in-frame clones, and not every one. The data hold about 33,000 clones, with around 90% observed a single time. Germline loops: CDR1 MGHRA, CDR2 YSYEKL. The CDR3 length is 12 residues. Trimming removed 0 bases at V and 7 bases at J, with 4 bases between. J is TRBJ2-1 and V is TRBV4-1; D gene unclear. The sequencing here drew on peripheral blood, taken from a patient treated with photon-based radiotherapy. The clonotype originates from a woman in her fifties or sixties with pancreatic cancer. CDR3 residues: CASSQDGNEQFF. The CDR3 DNA sequence: TGCGCCAGCAGCCAAGATGGGAATGAGCAGTTCTTC.